Following are 8 T cell receptor beta chains from one sample sequenced in a study of PD-1 blockade in classical Hodgkin lymphoma. Sequenced by immunoSEQ multiplex PCR; TCRdb stores in-frame clones only, minus some. The sample carries 29,000 or so clones, roughly 70% recorded once. Brentuximab vedotin exposure varied among the patients, all of whom had relapsed after autologous stem cell transplantation. The sequencing here drew on peripheral blood mononuclear cells (PBMCs), taken before the second cycle of nivolumab. These receptors originate from a human donor with classical Hodgkin lymphoma.

A few counts support this clone. The chain is built from TRBV7-6 and TRBJ2-1; TRBD2 agrees at 11 bases. Germline CDR1 SGHVS, CDR2 FNYEAQ. Trimming at V came to 5 bases and at J to 1 base, leaving 4 bases not matched to a gene. CDR3 length: 16 residues. The CDR3 DNA sequence: TGTGCCAGCAGCCCCCGGACTAGCGGGTCCTACAATGAGCAGTTCTTC. It translates to CASSPRTSGSYNEQFF.

This chain connects TRBV7-9 to TRBJ1-1; 7 bases line up with TRBD1. Trimming cost V 3 bases and J 3 bases; bases outside gene matches: 7. The CDR3 has 15 residues. The germline CDR1 and CDR2 sequences are SEHNR and FQNEAQ (reference sequence). The CDR3 DNA follows: TGTGCCAGCAGCTTCAACCCACAGGGGTACACTGAAGCTTTCTTT. Protein sequence: CASSFNPQGYTEAFF.

The chain recombines TRBV11-1 with TRBJ2-3, with D possibly matching TRBD2 (5 bases). CDR1 is SGHAT and CDR2 is FQDESV in the germline V gene (reference sequence). The CDR3 is 14 residues long. The V end was cut by 7 bases, the J end by 1 base, with 12 bases between. CDR3 DNA sequence: TGTGCCAGCAAAGGAGGACGGCGCACAGATACGCAGTATTTT. The encoded protein is CASKGGRRTDTQYF.

The V call is TRBV28, the J call TRBJ1-2; D gene ambiguous. CDR1 MDHEN and CDR2 SYDVKM come from the germline V gene. V gave up 1 base and J gave up 0 bases, with 9 bases separating them. CDR3 length: 15 amino acids. This CDR3 is CASSLYLRANYGYTF. The CDR3 DNA reads TGTGCCAGCAGTTTATATTTGCGAGCTAACTATGGCTACACCTTC.

This rearrangement joins TRBV7-2 to TRBJ2-3; D is perhaps TRBD2 (6 bases). Trimming removed 2 bases at V and 6 bases at J, with 15 bases between. Germline V CDR1 and CDR2: SGHTA, FQGNSA. CDR3 length equals 15 residues. CDR3 sequence reads: CASSLSDRGWDTQYF. In DNA, the CDR3 is TGTGCCAGCAGCTTATCCGATCGGGGGTGGGATACGCAGTATTTT.

The gene calls are TRBV28 and TRBJ1-5; possible D gene TRBD1, 6 bases. Deletions cut 2 bases from V and 4 bases from J, with 12 bases between. CDR3 length: 15 residues. CDR1 is MDHEN and CDR2 is SYDVKM in the germline V gene. CDR3 sequence reads: CASSLGTPGNQPQHF. The CDR3 DNA reads TGTGCCAGCAGTTTAGGGACACCGGGGAATCAGCCCCAGCATTTT.

The CDR3 coding sequence is TGTGCCAGCAGCCAAGATAGAGGTACGGGAACTAATGAAAAACTGTTTTTT. Protein: CASSQDRGTGTNEKLFF. V and J are TRBV4-2 and TRBJ1-4, with D unclear. V was trimmed by 0 bases and J by 1 base, leaving 12 bases between them. The CDR3 spans 17 residues. Germline V gene sequence: CDR1 LGHNA, CDR2 YNFKEQ.

V usage is TRBV6-1 and J usage is TRBJ2-1; 8 bases line up with TRBD1. CDR3 size: 14 residues. Per germline, CDR1 MNHNS and CDR2 SASEGT. The V segment lost 8 bases and the J segment 8 bases; nucleotides outside the gene matches: 11. CDR3 in DNA: TGTGCCAGCCGGTGGCAGGGGGCTTTGGATGAGCAGTTCTTC. Translating gives CASRWQGALDEQFF.